Given below is one T cell receptor (beta chain) in context. Some clones are missing from TCRdb's copy, which holds only in-frame ones; the method was immunoSEQ multiplex PCR. Of hundreds of thousands of clones listed, 70% to 90% were seen once; the top ten hold around 13%. The data were obtained in a study of blood T cell repertoires in COVID-19. The V gene's germline CDR1 is LNHDA and CDR2 SQIVND (reference sequence). J was trimmed by 6 bases and V by 2 bases; bases with no gene match: 6. The CDR3 has 15 residues. The TCR originated in a woman between 50 and 59 years old with COVID-19, enrolled during active disease. The V and J genes are TRBV19 and TRBJ1-5, with TRBD1 identical over 8 bases. What was sequenced was peripheral blood. DNA of the CDR3: TGTGCCAGTAGTATAAGGACAGGGAGGGGTCAGCCCCAGCATTTT. Translated: CASSIRTGRGQPQHF.